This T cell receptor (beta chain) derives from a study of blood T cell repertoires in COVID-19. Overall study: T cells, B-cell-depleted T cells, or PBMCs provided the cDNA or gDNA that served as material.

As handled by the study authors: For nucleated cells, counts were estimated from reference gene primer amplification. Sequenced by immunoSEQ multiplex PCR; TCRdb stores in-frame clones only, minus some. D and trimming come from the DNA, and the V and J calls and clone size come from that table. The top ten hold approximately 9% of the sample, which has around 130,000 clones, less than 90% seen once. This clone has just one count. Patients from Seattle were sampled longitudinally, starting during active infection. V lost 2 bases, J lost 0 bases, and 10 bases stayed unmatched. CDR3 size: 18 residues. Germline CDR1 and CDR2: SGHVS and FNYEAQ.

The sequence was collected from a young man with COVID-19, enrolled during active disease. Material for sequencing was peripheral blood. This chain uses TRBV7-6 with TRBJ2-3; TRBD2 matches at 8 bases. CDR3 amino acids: CASSLSLTASGSTDTQYF. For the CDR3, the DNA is TGTGCCAGCAGCTTAAGTCTCACAGCTAGCGGGAGCACAGATACGCAGTATTTT.